Each of the 29 T cell receptor beta chains below was sequenced from the same sample in a study of blood T cell repertoires in COVID-19. The table came from immunoSEQ multiplex PCR; TCRdb's copy has only in-frame clones and leaves some out. The sample carries fewer than 300,000 clones, 80% to 95% recorded once. Sequenced sample: peripheral blood. All receptors derive from a person aged 18-30 years with COVID-19, enrolled during active disease.

J is TRBJ1-4 and V is TRBV11-2, with D uncertain. Trimming pared 1 base from V and 8 bases from J, leaving 14 bases between. The CDR3 totals 15 residues. CDR1 is SGHAT and CDR2 is FQNNGV in the germline V gene. The CDR3 region is CASSLGGGEGEKLFF. The CDR3 nucleotides are TGTGCCAGCAGCTTAGGTGGAGGAGAAGGCGAAAAACTGTTTTTT.

The V call is TRBV25-1, the J call TRBJ2-7; 7 positions agree with TRBD2. Germline V gene lookup returns CDR1 MGHDK and CDR2 SYGVNS. This CDR3 has 17 amino acids. Trimming removed 1 base from V and 3 bases from J; junction bases left unmatched: 12. The CDR3 bases are TGTGCCAGCAGTGAATCGGCGCCAGCGGGACGCCGCTACGAGCAGTACTTC. Protein product: CASSESAPAGRRYEQYF.

The rearrangement uses TRBV6-6 and TRBJ2-7; the D gene is possibly TRBD2 (6 bases). V was shortened by 6 bases and J by 0 bases, with 30 bases between the two germline ends. Germline V gene lookup returns CDR1 MNHNY and CDR2 SVGAGI (reference sequence). The CDR3 spans 20 residues. The CDR3 here is CASSTQNTGDLARISYEQYF. The CDR3 DNA reads as TGTGCCAGCAGCACACAGAACACCGGGGACCTAGCGAGAATCTCCTACGAGCAGTACTTC.

The rearrangement links TRBV5-5 to TRBJ1-2; the match to TRBD1 covers 9 bases. The germline V gene encodes CDR1 SGHKS and CDR2 YYEKEE (reference sequence). The CDR3 consists of 14 residues. V shed 3 bases and J 2 bases; nucleotides not matched to a gene: 2. In DNA form, the CDR3 reads TGTGCCAGCAGCTGGGACAGGGCGAACTATGGCTACACCTTC. It translates to CASSWDRANYGYTF. Full variable domain (rest looked up from reference TRBV5-5 and TRBJ1-2): DAGVTQSPTHLIKTRGQQVTLRCSPISGHKSVSWYQQVLGQGPQFIFQYYEKEERGRGNFPDRFSARQFPNYSSELNVNALLLGDSALYLCASSWDRANYGYTFGSGTRLTVV.

The rearrangement joins TRBV2 to TRBJ1-2, with 11 bases lining up with TRBD1. Germline assignment: CDR1 SNHLY and CDR2 FYNNEI. This CDR3 is 13 amino acids long. V lost 6 bases and J lost 13; bases outside the gene matches: 10. CDR3 in amino acids: CASRPGTGGRVTF. The CDR3, as DNA: TGTGCCAGCAGGCCCGGGACAGGGGGTAGAGTCACCTTC.

The V call is TRBV4-1, the J call TRBJ1-2, with D perhaps matching TRBD1 (5 bases). The CDR3 loop spans 14 amino acids. With 3 bases removed from V and 2 bases from J, the gap between germline ends came to 10 bases. Germline V CDR1 and CDR2: MGHRA, YSYEKL. Here the CDR3 DNA reads TGCGCCAGCAGCCAGTGGGGCGGAAACTATGGCTACACCTTC. Protein sequence: CASSQWGGNYGYTF.

This clone was detected only a few times. The chain has TRBV13 and TRBJ2-3, with D perhaps TRBD2 (5 bases). The germline CDR1 and CDR2 sequences are PRHDT and FYEKMQ (reference sequence). V was shortened by 4 bases and J by 0 bases, with 11 bases between the two germline ends. This CDR3 region has 15 residues. In nucleotides, the CDR3 is TGTGCCAGCAGCTCCCCCGGGATTAGCACAGATACGCAGTATTTT. Residues: CASSSPGISTDTQYF.

The chain combines TRBV30 with TRBJ1-2, with D possibly matching TRBD1 (5 bases). This CDR3 has 14 residues. The V and J ends lost 0 bases and 2 bases respectively, with 10 bases between them. Germline CDR1 is GTSNPN and CDR2 is SVGIG (reference sequence). CDR3 amino acids: CAWSVGAANYGYTF. As DNA, the CDR3 is TGTGCCTGGAGTGTAGGGGCAGCGAACTATGGCTACACCTTC.

The rearrangement links TRBV14 to TRBJ2-7; perhaps TRBD1 as D (6 bases). Germline assignment: CDR1 SGHDN and CDR2 FVKESK. Trimming took 3 bases from V and 2 from J, leaving 11 bases between them. The CDR3 runs to 14 residues. The DNA of the CDR3 is TGTGCCAGCAGCCAGGGCAGGGGCCCCTACGAGCAGTACTTC. Protein: CASSQGRGPYEQYF.

As DNA, the CDR3 is TGTGCCTGGACCCCGGGACAGGGGAACACTGAAGCTTTCTTT. Translation gives CAWTPGQGNTEAFF. This sequence joins TRBV30 and TRBJ1-1, with TRBD1 identical over 9 bases. The germline V gene has CDR1 GTSNPN and CDR2 SVGIG (reference sequence). The CDR3 spans 14 residues. J lost 1 base, V lost 4 bases, and 4 bases had no gene match.

J is TRBJ2-7 and V is TRBV28; unclear D gene. Trimming removed 2 bases from V and 0 bases from J, with 17 bases in between. The CDR3 is 17 residues long. Germline CDR1 MDHEN, CDR2 SYDVKM. The DNA of the CDR3 is TGTGCCAGCAGTTTACTCCGGATATCAAGACTCTCCTACGAGCAGTACTTC. Residues: CASSLLRISRLSYEQYF.

The chain carries TRBV19 and TRBJ2-7, with 12 bases lining up with TRBD2. The J segment lost 0 bases and the V segment lost 4 bases, leaving 1 base of the junction unmatched. The CDR3 sequence is 15 residues long. The germline V gene has CDR1 LNHDA and CDR2 SQIVND (reference sequence). The DNA for the CDR3 is TGTGCCAGTAGTAAGACTAGCGGGAGCTCCTACGAGCAGTACTTC. Translation: CASSKTSGSSYEQYF. Looking up the rest from reference TRBV19 and TRBJ2-7 gives the full variable domain: DGGITQSPKYLFRKEGQNVTLSCEQNLNHDAMYWYRQDPGQGLRLIYYSQIVNDFQKGDIAEGYSVSREKKESFPLTVTSAQKNPTAFYLCASSKTSGSSYEQYFGPGTRLTVT.

The chain carries TRBV19 and TRBJ1-2; 7 positions agree with TRBD1. This CDR3 contains 13 residues. Germline CDR1 is LNHDA and CDR2 is SQIVND (reference sequence). V shed 3 bases, J shed 4 bases, and the junction held 2 bases outside the gene matches. CDR3 sequence: CASSMGQLYGYTF. For the CDR3, the DNA is TGTGCCAGTAGTATGGGACAGCTCTATGGCTACACCTTC.

The chain combines TRBV19 with TRBJ2-7; TRBD2 might be the D (6 bases). Germline CDR1 and CDR2: LNHDA and SQIVND (reference sequence). The CDR3 is made up of 12 amino acids. Trimming cost V 9 bases and J 5 bases, with 14 bases left between them. CDR3 bases: TGTGCCAGGAGGAGGGGTAACCACGAGCAGTACTTC. Encoded protein: CARRRGNHEQYF.

The chain links TRBV7-8 to TRBJ2-1; TRBD2 matches at 11 bases. The CDR3 sequence is 15 residues long. CDR1 and CDR2 (germline): SGHVS, FQNEAQ. Unmatched junction bases numbered 10, after V lost 5 bases and J lost 10 bases. CDR3: CASSTGTSGIGEQFF. The CDR3 nucleotides read TGTGCCAGCAGCACCGGGACTAGCGGTATCGGCGAGCAGTTCTTC.

V usage is TRBV6-5 and J usage is TRBJ2-3; maybe TRBD2 (5 bases). Between the trimmed V and J ends, which lost 7 bases and 0 bases, there was a span of 11 bases. The CDR3 loop spans 14 amino acids. Germline-derived CDR1 and CDR2 are MNHEY and SVGAGI. This CDR3 is CASTRLQSTDTQYF. CDR3 nucleotides: TGTGCCAGCACTCGACTACAAAGCACAGATACGCAGTATTTT.

As DNA, the CDR3 is TGTGCCAGTAGTATTTCGGGGGGGGGCGCGGCCAGGGAGCAGTACTTC. Its protein product is CASSISGGGAAREQYF. The chain uses TRBV19 and TRBJ2-7; 8 bases agree with TRBD2. Germline lookup yields CDR1 LNHDA and CDR2 SQIVND (reference sequence). The junction had 14 bases not matched to a gene; V was cut back by 3 bases and J by 7 bases. This CDR3 has 16 amino acids.

This clone was recorded once. This chain connects TRBV12-3 or TRBV12-4 to TRBJ1-1; unclear D gene. V gave up 5 bases and J gave up 0 bases, with 7 bases separating them. This CDR3 is 13 amino acids long. The CDR3 spells CASSRGLNTEAFF. The DNA of the CDR3 is TGTGCCAGCAGTCGTGGCCTGAACACTGAAGCTTTCTTT.

The table lists this clone with a few counts. The V call is TRBV7-9, the J call TRBJ2-3; D is unclear. Germline assignment: CDR1 SEHNR and CDR2 FQNEAQ (reference sequence). CDR3 length: 16 residues. V gave up 1 base and J gave up 0 bases, with 11 bases separating them. The DNA of the CDR3 is TGTGCCAGCAGCTTAGGAAGAGTCACTAGCACAGATACGCAGTATTTT. It translates to CASSLGRVTSTDTQYF.

V is TRBV30 and J is TRBJ2-5; no firm D call. Trimming removed 7 bases at V and 2 bases at J, with 17 bases between. CDR3 length: 14 residues. Germline CDR1 GTSNPN, CDR2 SVGIG (reference sequence). The CDR3 DNA follows: TGTGCCTTTCGAACGAAGTGGCAACAAGAGACCCAGTACTTC. Amino acids: CAFRTKWQQETQYF.

The rearrangement links TRBV2 to TRBJ2-7; a weak D match, TRBD2 (6 bases). This CDR3 spans 15 amino acids. Germline CDR1 is SNHLY and CDR2 is FYNNEI. Trimming pared 3 bases from V and 1 base from J, leaving 13 bases between. The CDR3 is CASSEGDGGSYEQYF. In nucleotides, the CDR3 is TGTGCCAGCAGTGAGGGGGATGGGGGGTCCTACGAGCAGTACTTC.

The rearrangement joins TRBV5-4 to TRBJ2-5; 12 bases align to TRBD2. The CDR3 runs to 18 residues. J gave up 1 base and V 1 base, and 8 bases lay outside the gene matches. In germline, CDR1 is SGHNT, CDR2 YYREEE (reference sequence). CDR3 protein: CASSLSWTSGNTQETQYF. As DNA, the CDR3 is TGTGCCAGCAGCTTGTCCTGGACTAGCGGGAATACCCAAGAGACCCAGTACTTC.

The gene calls are TRBV27 and TRBJ2-1; D is undetermined. Germline CDR1 MNHEY, CDR2 SMNVEV (reference sequence). The CDR3 covers 14 residues. V dropped 3 bases and J dropped 4 bases, with 10 bases sitting between them. CDR3 coding DNA: TGTGCCAGCAGTTTGGCGGAACTGTACAATGAGCAGTTCTTC. This sequence encodes CASSLAELYNEQFF.

This clone turned up a few times. The chain carries TRBV5-1 and TRBJ2-1; perhaps TRBD2 as D (5 bases). Deletions cut 0 bases from V and 0 bases from J, with 10 bases between. This CDR3 contains 16 residues. The V gene's germline CDR1 is SGHRS and CDR2 YFSETQ. This chain's CDR3 is CASSLEAGSSYNEQFF. The CDR3 DNA reads TGCGCCAGCAGCTTGGAGGCGGGTAGCTCCTACAATGAGCAGTTCTTC.

The chain couples TRBV13 to TRBJ2-7, with D perhaps matching TRBD1 (6 bases). V lost 5 bases and J 3 bases, leaving 14 bases between the germline ends. Germline assignment: CDR1 PRHDT and CDR2 FYEKMQ (reference sequence). The length of the CDR3 is 14 residues. The CDR3 region is CASSVSQGFYEQYF. The CDR3 DNA reads TGTGCCAGCAGCGTCTCGCAGGGGTTCTACGAGCAGTACTTC.

The chain recombines TRBV13 with TRBJ2-3, with 7 bases fitting TRBD2. The CDR3 contains 16 residues. V lost 4 bases to trimming and J lost 9 bases; unmatched junction nucleotides: 16. Looked up from germline, CDR1 is PRHDT and CDR2 is FYEKMQ (reference sequence). This CDR3 reads CASSSRTAAGDSTQYF. CDR3 coding DNA: TGTGCCAGCAGCTCCAGGACGGCGGCGGGAGATTCGACGCAGTATTTT.

Comments on this clone: Relative to the germline gene, one junction end is altered; a read error may explain this. The chain has TRBV5-4 and TRBJ2-5; 14 bases line up with TRBD2. The germline gives CDR1 SGHNT, CDR2 YYREEE (reference sequence). The CDR3 contains 14 residues. CDR3 sequence: CASSGAGLAGARDF. CDR3 DNA: TGTGCCAGCAGCGGGGCGGGACTAGCGGGAGCCAGGGACTTC.

V usage is TRBV2 and J usage is TRBJ2-1; D is perhaps TRBD2 (6 bases). Trimming stripped 6 bases from V and 10 bases from J, with 10 bases between. Per the germline V gene, CDR1 is SNHLY and CDR2 is FYNNEI. This CDR3 comprises 11 residues. As DNA, the CDR3 is TGTGCCAGCAGAGGAGGGCCGGAGCAGTTCTTC. This translates into CASRGGPEQFF.

The chain links TRBV21-1 to TRBJ2-1; the D segment call TRBD2 is taken from the table without a DNA check. TRBV21-1 counts as a pseudogene. The CDR3 spans 17 residues. This CDR3 is CASSKWPSGSSYNEQFF. In DNA, the CDR3 is TGTGCCAGCAGCAAATGGCCTAGCGGGAGCTCCTACAATGAGCAGTTCTTC.